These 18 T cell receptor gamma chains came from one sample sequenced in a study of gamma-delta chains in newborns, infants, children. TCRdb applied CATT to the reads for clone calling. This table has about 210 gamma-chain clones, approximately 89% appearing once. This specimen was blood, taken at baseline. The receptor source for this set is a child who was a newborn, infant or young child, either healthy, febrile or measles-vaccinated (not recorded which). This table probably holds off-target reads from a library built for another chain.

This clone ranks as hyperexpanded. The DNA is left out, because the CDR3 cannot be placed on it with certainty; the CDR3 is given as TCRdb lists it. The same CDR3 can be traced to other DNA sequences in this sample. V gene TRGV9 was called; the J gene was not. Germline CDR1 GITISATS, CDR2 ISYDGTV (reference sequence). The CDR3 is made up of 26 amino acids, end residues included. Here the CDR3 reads CACDLIVGDTNWDTRQMFFGTGIKLF.

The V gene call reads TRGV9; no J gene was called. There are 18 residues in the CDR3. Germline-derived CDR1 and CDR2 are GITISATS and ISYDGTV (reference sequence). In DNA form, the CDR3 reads TGTGCCTGTGACGCCCTACTGGGGGATCAAGCTTTGACAGCACAACTCTTCTTT. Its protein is CACDALLGDQALTAQLFF.

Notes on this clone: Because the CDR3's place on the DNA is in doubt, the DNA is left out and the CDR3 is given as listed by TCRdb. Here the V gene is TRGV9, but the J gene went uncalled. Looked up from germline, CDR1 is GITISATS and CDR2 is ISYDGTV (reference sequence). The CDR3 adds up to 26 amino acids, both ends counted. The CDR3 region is CACDATGGRSSWDTRQMFFGTGIKLF.

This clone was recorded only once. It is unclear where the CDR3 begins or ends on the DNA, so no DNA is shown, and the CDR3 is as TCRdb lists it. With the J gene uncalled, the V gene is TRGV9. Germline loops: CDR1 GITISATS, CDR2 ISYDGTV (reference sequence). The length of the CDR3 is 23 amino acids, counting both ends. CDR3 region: CACDGIRSWDTRQMFFGTGIKLF.

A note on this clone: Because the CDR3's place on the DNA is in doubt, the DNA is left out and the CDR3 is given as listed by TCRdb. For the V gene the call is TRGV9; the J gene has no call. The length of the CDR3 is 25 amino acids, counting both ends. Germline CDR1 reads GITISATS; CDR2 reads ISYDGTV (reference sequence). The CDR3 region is CACDTGGYLSWDTRQMFFGTGIKLF.

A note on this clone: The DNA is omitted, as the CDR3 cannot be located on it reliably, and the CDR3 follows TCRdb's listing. The CDR3 spells CACDSTGGYSWDTRQMFFGTGIKLF. J gene calling gave no result, while the V gene is TRGV9. CDR1 is GITISATS and CDR2 is ISYDGTV in the germline V gene (reference sequence). Ends included, the CDR3 has 25 residues.

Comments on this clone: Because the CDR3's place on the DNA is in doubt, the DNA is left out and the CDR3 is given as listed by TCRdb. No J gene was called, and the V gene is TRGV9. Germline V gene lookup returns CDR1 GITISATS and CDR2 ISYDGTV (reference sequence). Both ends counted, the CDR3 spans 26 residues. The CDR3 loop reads CACDTAGYAASWDTRQMFFGTGIKLF.

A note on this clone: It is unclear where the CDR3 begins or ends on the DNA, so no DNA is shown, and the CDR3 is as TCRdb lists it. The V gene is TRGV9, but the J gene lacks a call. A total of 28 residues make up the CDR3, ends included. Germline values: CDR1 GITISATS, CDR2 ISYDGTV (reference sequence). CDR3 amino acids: CACDTVLGDTPGSWDTRQMLFGTGIKLF.

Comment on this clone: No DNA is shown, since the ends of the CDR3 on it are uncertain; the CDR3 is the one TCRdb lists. This CDR3 reads CACDTVGAISWDTRQMFFGTGIKLF. The V segment is TRGV9, and no J call was made. The CDR3 is 25 amino acids in total, end residues counted. Germline CDR1 reads GITISATS; CDR2 reads ISYDGTV (reference sequence).

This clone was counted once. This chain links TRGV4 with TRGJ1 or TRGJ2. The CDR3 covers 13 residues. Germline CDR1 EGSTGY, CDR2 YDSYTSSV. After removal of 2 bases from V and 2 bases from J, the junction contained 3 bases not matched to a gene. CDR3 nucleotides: TGTGCCACCTGGGATGCGGATTATTATAAGAAACTCTTT. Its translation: CATWDADYYKKLF.

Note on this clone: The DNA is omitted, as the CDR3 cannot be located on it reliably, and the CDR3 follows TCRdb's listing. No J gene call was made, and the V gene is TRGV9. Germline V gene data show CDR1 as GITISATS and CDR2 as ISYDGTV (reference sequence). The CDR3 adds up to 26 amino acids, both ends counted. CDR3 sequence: CACDTLLGDTHWDTRQMFFGTGIKLF.

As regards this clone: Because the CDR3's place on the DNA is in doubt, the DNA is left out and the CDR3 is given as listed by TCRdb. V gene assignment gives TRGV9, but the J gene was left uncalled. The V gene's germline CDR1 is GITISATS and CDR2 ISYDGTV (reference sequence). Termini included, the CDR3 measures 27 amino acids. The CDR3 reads CACDSTGGYPSSWDTRQMFFGTGIKLF.

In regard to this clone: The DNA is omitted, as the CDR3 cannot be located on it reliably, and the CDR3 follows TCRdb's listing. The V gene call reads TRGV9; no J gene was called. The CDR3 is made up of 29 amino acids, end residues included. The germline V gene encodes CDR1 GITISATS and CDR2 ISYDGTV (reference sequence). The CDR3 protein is CACDTAPYWGIPSSWDARQMFFGTGIKLF.

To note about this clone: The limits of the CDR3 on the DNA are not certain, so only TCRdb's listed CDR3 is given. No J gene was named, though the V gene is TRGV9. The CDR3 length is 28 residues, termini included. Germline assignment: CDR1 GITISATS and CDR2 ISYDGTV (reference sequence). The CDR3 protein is CACDTGWGSFSSSWDTRQTFFGTGIKLF.

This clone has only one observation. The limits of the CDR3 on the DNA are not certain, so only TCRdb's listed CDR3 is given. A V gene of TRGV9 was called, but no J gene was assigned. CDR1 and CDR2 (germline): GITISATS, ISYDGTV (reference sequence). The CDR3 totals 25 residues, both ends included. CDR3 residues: CACDTGGAISWDTRQMFFGTGIKLF.

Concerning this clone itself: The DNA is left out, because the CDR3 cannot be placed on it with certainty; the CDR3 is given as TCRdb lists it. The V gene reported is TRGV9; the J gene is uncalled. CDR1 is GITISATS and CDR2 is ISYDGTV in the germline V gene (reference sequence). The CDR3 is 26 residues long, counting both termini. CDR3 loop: CACGTVLGDISWDTRQMFFGTGIKLF.

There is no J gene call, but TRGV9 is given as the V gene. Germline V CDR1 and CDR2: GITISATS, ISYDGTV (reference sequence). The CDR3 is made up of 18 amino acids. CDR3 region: CACDKYWGLHVLTAQLFF. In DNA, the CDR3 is TGTGCCTGTGACAAGTACTGGGGGTTACACGTTTTGACAGCACAACTCTTCTTT.

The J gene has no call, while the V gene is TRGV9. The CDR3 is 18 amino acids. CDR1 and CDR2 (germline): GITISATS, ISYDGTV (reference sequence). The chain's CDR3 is CACDTLLLGDTLTAQLFF. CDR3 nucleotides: TGTGCCTGTGACACCCTATTACTGGGGGATACGCTGACAGCACAACTCTTCTTT.